These 17 T cell receptor beta chains came from one sample sequenced in a study of identifying expanded T cells in peripheral blood. Sequenced by immunoSEQ multiplex PCR; TCRdb stores in-frame clones only, minus some. The table has 91,000 or so clones, 88% seen once; the top ten hold roughly 3.8%. Material for sequencing was blood. Source of these receptors: a person aged 18 to 75 in good health.

The V gene is TRBV19, the J gene TRBJ1-5; D perhaps matches TRBD1 (6 bases). CDR1 LNHDA and CDR2 SQIVND come from the germline V gene (reference sequence). V was pared by 6 bases and J by 6 bases, with 21 bases between. This CDR3 is 16 amino acids long. The CDR3 region has the DNA TGTGCCAGTAGGCCGGTGGGGGCTCAGGGAAGTCAGCCCCAGCATTTT. This codes for CASRPVGAQGSQPQHF.

V and J are TRBV27 and TRBJ2-1; D is uncertain. This CDR3 contains 15 residues. Germline CDR1 MNHEY, CDR2 SMNVEV (reference sequence). Trimming shortened V by 0 bases and J by 4 bases, and 10 bases separated the two germline ends. In nucleotides, the CDR3 is TGTGCCAGCAGTTTATCAGGCAGTGGGTACAATGAGCAGTTCTTC. This translates into CASSLSGSGYNEQFF.

The chain couples TRBV5-1 to TRBJ2-7, with 10 bases matching TRBD2. The germline V gene encodes CDR1 SGHRS and CDR2 YFSETQ. The CDR3 sequence is 17 residues long. V was clipped by 4 bases and J by 2 bases; unmatched bases: 12. The CDR3 nucleotides read TGCGCCAGCAGCGTAGGACTACTAGCGGGGACCGCCTACGAGCAGTACTTC. This sequence encodes CASSVGLLAGTAYEQYF.

The rearrangement joins TRBV10-3 to TRBJ2-3; TRBD2 matches 9 bases. The CDR3 contains 14 residues. V gave up 7 bases and J gave up 2 bases; unmatched junction bases: 4. Germline V gene lookup returns CDR1 ENHRY and CDR2 SYGVKD. CDR3 in amino acids: CAITPSGTTDTQYF. The DNA for the CDR3 is TGTGCCATCACACCTAGCGGGACCACAGATACGCAGTATTTT.

CDR3 DNA: TGTGCCAGTAGTGGCTTGACAGGGCAATCCCTTGGCAATCAGCCCCAGCATTTT. It encodes CASSGLTGQSLGNQPQHF. This chain uses TRBV19 with TRBJ1-5; TRBD1 matches 7 bases. J was trimmed by 2 bases and V by 5 bases; bases with no gene match: 15. This CDR3 comprises 18 residues. CDR1 LNHDA and CDR2 SQIVND come from the germline V gene (reference sequence).

The rearrangement uses TRBV7-3 and TRBJ2-1; 9 bases are a match to TRBD2. The CDR3 has 15 amino acids. V lost 5 bases to trimming and J lost 3 bases; unmatched junction nucleotides: 5. Germline V gene data show CDR1 as SGHTA and CDR2 as FQGTGA. The DNA for the CDR3 is TGTGCCAGCAGCCGCGGCGGGAGGGACTACAATGAGCAGTTCTTC. This encodes CASSRGGRDYNEQFF.

This clone came up once. This rearrangement joins TRBV5-8 to TRBJ2-3, with 11 bases fitting TRBD2. The CDR3 runs to 15 residues. Germline-derived CDR1 and CDR2 are SGHTS and YDEGEE. V lost 4 bases to trimming and J lost 3 bases; unmatched junction nucleotides: 4. The CDR3 nucleotides read TGTGCCAGCAGCGTGACTAGCGGGAATACAGATACGCAGTATTTT. Translation: CASSVTSGNTDTQYF.

V is TRBV7-2 and J is TRBJ2-7; 7 bases match TRBD1. The CDR3 contains 15 residues. The trim removed 3 bases at V and 2 bases at J, leaving 7 bases unmatched. Germline CDR1 reads SGHTA; CDR2 reads FQGNSA. As DNA, the CDR3 is TGTGCCAGCAGCTTCGTAACCGGGACAGCCTACGAGCAGTACTTC. Protein: CASSFVTGTAYEQYF.

The rearrangement uses TRBV4-1 and TRBJ1-5, with D possibly being TRBD1 (5 bases). Germline V gene lookup returns CDR1 MGHRA and CDR2 YSYEKL. The CDR3 loop spans 15 amino acids. V lost 2 bases and J lost 6, with 14 bases in between. This CDR3 is CASSQRQFEGQPQHF. The CDR3 DNA is TGCGCCAGCAGCCAACGACAGTTCGAGGGTCAGCCCCAGCATTTT.

In this sample, this clone turned up a few times. The chain is built from TRBV4-2 and TRBJ2-3; tentative D call: TRBD1 (6 bases). This CDR3 contains 14 residues. V was pared by 6 bases and J by 2 bases, with 12 bases between. The germline V gene encodes CDR1 LGHNA and CDR2 YNFKEQ. CDR3 nucleotides: TGTGCCAGCAGGCTGACAGGACTCACAGATACGCAGTATTTT. Translation: CASRLTGLTDTQYF.

This chain joins TRBV10-2 and TRBJ1-1; the match to TRBD1 covers 9 bases. The germline gives CDR1 WSHSY, CDR2 SAAADI. This CDR3 is 13 amino acids long. Trimming removed 6 bases from V and 6 bases from J; junction bases left unmatched: 5. This CDR3 reads CASRDRGRAEAFF. CDR3 DNA sequence: TGCGCCAGCAGGGACAGGGGCCGGGCTGAAGCTTTCTTT.

The CDR3 DNA is TGTGCCAGCAGCGTAGCTCCAGGGACAGGAACGAAACAGTACTTC. Its translation: CASSVAPGTGTKQYF. The chain couples TRBV9 to TRBJ2-4, with 8 positions matching TRBD1. The CDR3 is made up of 15 amino acids. J was trimmed by 13 bases and V by 0 bases; bases with no gene match: 12. The germline V gene has CDR1 SGDLS and CDR2 YYNGEE. The full variable domain, its missing parts supplied by reference TRBV9 and TRBJ2-4, is DSGVTQTPKHLITATGQRVTLRCSPRSGDLSVYWYQQSLDQGLQFLIQYYNGEERAKGNILERFSAQQFPDLHSELNLSSLELGDSALYFCASSVAPGTGTKQYFGAGTRLSVL.

This chain uses TRBV4-2 with TRBJ2-5; no definite D call. From germline, CDR1 is LGHNA and CDR2 YNFKEQ. Deletions cut 0 bases from V and 5 bases from J, with 13 bases between. The CDR3 totals 15 residues. CDR3 nucleotide sequence: TGTGCCAGCAGCCAAGAAGGGCCCCCCCGGGAGACCCAGTACTTC. Translating it yields CASSQEGPPRETQYF.

Here the CDR3 reads CASSSGRFRGPLHF. The CDR3 DNA reads as TGTGCCAGCAGCTCGGGACGTTTTAGAGGACCCCTCCACTTT. The chain employs TRBV5-4 and TRBJ1-6; TRBD1 is a possible D gene (5 bases). This CDR3 comprises 14 residues. Germline V gene sequence: CDR1 SGHNT, CDR2 YYREEE (reference sequence). Trimming pared 3 bases from V and 12 bases from J, leaving 16 bases between.

The chain couples TRBV5-1 to TRBJ2-2; 8 nucleotides align to TRBD1. The V gene's germline CDR1 is SGHRS and CDR2 YFSETQ. V gave up 2 bases and J gave up 6 bases; unmatched junction bases: 0. The CDR3 consists of 13 residues. DNA of the CDR3: TGCGCCAGCAGCTTACAGGGGGCCGGGGAGCTGTTTTTT. It specifies CASSLQGAGELFF. Using reference TRBV5-1 and TRBJ2-2 for the parts outside the CDR3, the full variable domain is KAGVTQTPRYLIKTRGQQVTLSCSPISGHRSVSWYQQTPGQGLQFLFEYFSETQRNKGNFPGRFSGRQFSNSRSEMNVSTLELGDSALYLCASSLQGAGELFFGEGSRLTVL.

The V gene is TRBV5-6, the J gene TRBJ2-5, with 12 positions matching TRBD2. Trimming removed 2 bases from V and 1 base from J; junction bases left unmatched: 6. Germline assignment: CDR1 SGHDT and CDR2 YYEEEE. The CDR3 runs 17 residues. The CDR3 region is CASSFWTGLAGQETQYF. CDR3 nucleotides: TGTGCCAGCAGCTTTTGGACGGGACTAGCGGGCCAAGAGACCCAGTACTTC. The full variable domain, completed using reference TRBV5-6 and TRBJ2-5, is DAGVTQSPTHLIKTRGQQVTLRCSPKSGHDTVSWYQQALGQGPQFIFQYYEEEERQRGNFPDRFSGHQFPNYSSELNVNALLLGDSALYLCASSFWTGLAGQETQYFGPGTRLLVL.

V usage is TRBV29-1 and J usage is TRBJ2-7; D is possibly TRBD1 (5 bases). Germline V lookup: CDR1 SQVTM, CDR2 ANQGSEA. V lost 7 bases and J lost 3, with 16 bases in between. The CDR3 totals 13 residues. CDR3 in DNA: TGCAGCGCCGGACAAGGGAACAACTACGAGCAGTACTTC. Translation: CSAGQGNNYEQYF.